The T cell receptor beta chain under discussion was sequenced for a study of blood T cell repertoires in COVID-19. Turning to the study itself: Whether acute or convalescent, the COVID-19 samples came from the United States, Italy and Spain. From T cells, B-cell-depleted T cells, or PBMCs came the material, which was cDNA or gDNA.

Original methodology: Using reference gene primer amplification, nucleated cell counts were estimated. Clones were sequenced by immunoSEQ multiplex PCR, and TCRdb holds only the in-frame ones, with some missing. V, J and clone size are those of that table, while D and trimming were read from the DNA. Among tens of thousands of clones listed, 85% to 90% were seen once. The sequenced sample was peripheral blood. This receptor was identified in a man aged 45 to 65 with active COVID-19.

The CDR3 sequence: CASSWGQLISGNTIYF. DNA for the CDR3: TGTGCCAGCAGCTGGGGACAGCTGATCTCTGGAAACACCATATATTTT. J is TRBJ1-3 and V is TRBV5-6, with 7 bases aligning to TRBD1. CDR1 is SGHDT and CDR2 is YYEEEE in the germline V gene. J lost 0 bases, V lost 3 bases, and 6 bases had no gene match. The CDR3 is 16 amino acids.